What follows describes a single T cell receptor (beta chain). The PCR used 60 V beta and 13 J beta primers. Sequencing was performed with immunoSEQ multiplex PCR; in TCRdb, only in-frame clones are kept and a portion is missing. The table includes 3,000 to 4,000 clones, 93% detected once. The data originate from a study of glioma-infiltrating T cells after dendritic cell vaccination. For the study at large: Samples are from glioblastoma patients in Phase I and II dendritic cell vaccine trials. Between the early 2000s and the early 2010s, patients got autologous tumor lysate-pulsed dendritic cell vaccines. Patients received three intradermal dendritic cell vaccine injections at biweekly intervals.

The receptor comes from a human donor with glioblastoma. The starting material was blood, obtained before dendritic cell vaccination.

The CDR3 DNA follows: TGTGCCAGCAGCCCAGGGCGACAGGGGGGTATGGCGTACTTC. It yields the protein CASSPGRQGGMAYF. The chain has TRBV7-2 and TRBJ2-5, with 9 nucleotides matching TRBD1. Per germline, CDR1 SGHTA and CDR2 FQGNSA. The trim removed 5 bases at V and 13 bases at J, leaving 14 bases unmatched. The CDR3 contains 14 residues.